The present entry profiles one TCR beta chain with its context. There are 14 residues in the CDR3. Germline CDR1 and CDR2: SQVTM and ANQGSEA. The data were obtained in a study of T cells expressing NK-cell markers. What made the TCR beta cDNA was 5'RACE template switching with UMIs. Using the 5' RACE reads, TCRdb records one entry per CDR3 protein without DNA. The sample spans around 280,000 distinct CDR3 sequences; the ten largest clones claim roughly 0.4%. The specimen sequenced was blood T cells: a sorted CD56 or NKG2C T cell subset, CD4+ or CD8+ T cells, or bulk PBMC T cells (not recorded which). The chain has TRBV29-1 and TRBJ2-1; absent DNA, TCRdb's TRBD2 call cannot be checked. The TCR originated in a man aged 18 to 35 in good health. The CDR3 here is CSVEISGVYNEQFF.